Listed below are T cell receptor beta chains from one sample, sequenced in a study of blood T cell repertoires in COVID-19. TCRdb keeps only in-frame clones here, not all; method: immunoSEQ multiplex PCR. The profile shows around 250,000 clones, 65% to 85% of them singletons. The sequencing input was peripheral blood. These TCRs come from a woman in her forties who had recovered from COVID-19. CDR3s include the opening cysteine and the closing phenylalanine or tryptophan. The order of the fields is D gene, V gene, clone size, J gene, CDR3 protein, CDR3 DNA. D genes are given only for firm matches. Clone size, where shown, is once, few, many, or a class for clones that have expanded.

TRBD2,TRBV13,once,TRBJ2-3,CASSSYGGDQSTDTQYF,TGTGCCAGCAGCTCCTACGGGGGGGACCAGAGCACAGATACGCAGTATTTT
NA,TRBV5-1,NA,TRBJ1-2,CASSLVGTPLNYGYTF,TGCGCCAGCAGCTTGGTGGGGACACCTCTTAACTATGGCTACACCTTC
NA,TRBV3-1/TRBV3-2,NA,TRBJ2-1,CASSLGSSWWNEQFF,TGTGCCAGCAGCCTGGGGAGCTCTTGGTGGAATGAGCAGTTCTTC
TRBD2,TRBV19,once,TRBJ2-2,CASSSGSGGLRGTGELFF,TGTGCCAGTAGTTCCGGTAGCGGGGGGCTCCGGGGCACCGGGGAGCTGTTTTTT
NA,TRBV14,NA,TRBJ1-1,CASSERAFGTEAFF,TGTGCCAGCAGCGAACGTGCATTCGGGACTGAAGCTTTCTTT
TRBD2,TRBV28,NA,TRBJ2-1,CASDSGGAINEQFF,TGTGCCAGTGATAGCGGGGGGGCAATTAATGAGCAGTTCTTC
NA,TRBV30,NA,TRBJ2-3,CAWSVLDTQYF,TGTGCCTGGAGTGTTCTAGATACGCAGTATTTT
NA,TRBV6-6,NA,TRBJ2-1,CASSRRGGAENEQFF,TGTGCCAGCAGTCGGCGAGGGGGGGCAGAAAATGAGCAGTTCTTC
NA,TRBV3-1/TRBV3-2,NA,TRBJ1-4,CASRGRWGRSEKLFF,TGTGCCAGCAGGGGACGGTGGGGGAGGAGTGAAAAACTGTTTTTT
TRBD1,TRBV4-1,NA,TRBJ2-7,CASSPSGTGSSYEQYF,TGCGCCAGCAGCCCCTCTGGGACAGGGAGCTCCTACGAGCAGTACTTC
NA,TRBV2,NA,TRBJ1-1,CASSDVGQIEAFF,TGTGCCAGCAGTGACGTAGGACAGATCGAAGCTTTCTTT
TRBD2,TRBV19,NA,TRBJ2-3,CASRSGLADTQYF,TGTGCCAGCCGAAGCGGACTAGCAGATACGCAGTATTTT
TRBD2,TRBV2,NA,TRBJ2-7,CASSEWGRDYNEQYF,TGTGCCAGCAGTGAATGGGGCCGGGACTACAACGAGCAGTACTTC
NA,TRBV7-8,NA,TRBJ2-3,CASSLGQAASTDTQYF,TGTGCCAGCAGCTTAGGACAGGCCGCTAGCACAGATACGCAGTATTTT
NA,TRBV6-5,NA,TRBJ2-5,CASTIPGGETQYF,TGTGCCAGCACTATCCCAGGAGGGGAGACCCAGTACTTC
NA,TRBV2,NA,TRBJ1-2,CASNNPGLVYGYTF,TGTGCCAGCAATAATCCAGGACTGGTATATGGCTACACCTTC
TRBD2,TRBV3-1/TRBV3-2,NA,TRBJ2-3,CASSFGGRDTQYF,TGTGCCAGCAGCTTCGGGGGGAGGGATACGCAGTATTTT
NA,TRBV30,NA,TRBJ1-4,CACTSLGGTNEKLFF,TGTGCCTGCACAAGCCTAGGGGGAACTAATGAAAAACTGTTTTTT
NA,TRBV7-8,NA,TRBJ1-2,CASRPQGNYGYTF,TGTGCCAGCAGGCCTCAGGGGAACTATGGCTACACCTTC
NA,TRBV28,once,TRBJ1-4,CASSRRRVANEKLFF,TGTGCCAGCAGTCGACGGAGGGTGGCTAATGAAAAACTGTTTTTT
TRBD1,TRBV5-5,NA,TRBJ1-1,CASSLGTGGTEAFF,TGTGCCAGCAGCTTAGGGACAGGGGGCACTGAAGCTTTCTTT
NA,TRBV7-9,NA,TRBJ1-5,CASSSGIYQPQHF,TGTGCCAGCAGCTCAGGGATTTATCAGCCCCAGCATTTT
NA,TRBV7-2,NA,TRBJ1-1,CASSLEVGGANTEAFF,TGTGCCAGCAGCTTAGAAGTCGGGGGAGCGAACACTGAAGCTTTCTTT
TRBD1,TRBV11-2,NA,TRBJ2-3,CASSLGQTSTDTQYF,TGTGCCAGCAGCTTGGGACAGACCAGCACAGATACGCAGTATTTT
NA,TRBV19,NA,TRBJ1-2,CASSMSSGYGGYTF,TGTGCCAGTAGTATGTCATCAGGGTACGGGGGCTACACCTTC
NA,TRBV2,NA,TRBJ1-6,CASSVGRYNSPLHF,TGTGCCAGCAGTGTTGGCAGGTATAATTCACCCCTCCACTTT